Listed here are 30 T cell receptor beta chains from one sample, sequenced in a study of cytomegalovirus exposure and HLA in healthy donors. 13 Jbeta primers and 60 Vbeta primers were used for the PCR. TCRdb's copy holds only in-frame clones and misses some; the assay was immunoSEQ multiplex PCR. Of some 100,000 clones listed, over 60% are singletons. Source material: PBMCs. These receptors were obtained from a female donor in good health and CMV-seropositive.

This chain joins TRBV7-2 and TRBJ2-7, with 8 bases aligning to TRBD2. Germline loops: CDR1 SGHTA, CDR2 FQGNSA. The CDR3 contains 14 residues. V shed 4 bases and J 6 bases; nucleotides not matched to a gene: 8. The DNA of the CDR3 is TGTGCCAGCAGCTCGTCCCCGGGGGGGGGCGAGCAGTACTTC. This translates into CASSSSPGGGEQYF.

The chain has TRBV5-4 and TRBJ1-1; no firm D call. Trimming shortened V by 1 base and J by 1 base, and 8 bases separated the two germline ends. CDR1 and CDR2 (germline): SGHNT, YYREEE (reference sequence). The CDR3 covers 14 residues. The CDR3 protein is CASSLFLSNTEAFF. CDR3 bases: TGTGCCAGCAGCTTGTTTCTGTCGAACACTGAAGCTTTCTTT.

For this clone: At one boundary the junction diverges from the germline segment, which might be a read error. This rearrangement joins TRBV7-9 to TRBJ2-2; weak D call: TRBD1 (5 bases). Per the germline V gene, CDR1 is SEHNR and CDR2 is FQNEAQ (reference sequence). The CDR3 spans 15 residues. The CDR3 spells CSSSLARADTGELFF. CDR3 nucleotides: TGTTCCAGCAGCTTAGCCAGGGCGGACACCGGGGAGCTGTTTTTT.

This clone was recorded only once. J is TRBJ2-5 and V is TRBV18, with 10 nucleotides matching TRBD2. The end of the DNA aligns better with TRBJ2-7, so the J call may be wrong. Looked up from germline, CDR1 is KGHSH and CDR2 is LQKENI. This CDR3 contains 16 residues. The CDR3 sequence is CASSPPTSGSPYEQYF. The CDR3 DNA follows: TGTGCCAGCTCACCACCGACTAGCGGGTCACCTTACGAGCAGTACTTC.

The chain recombines TRBV15 with TRBJ1-4, with a tentative D call TRBD1 (6 bases). Trimming pared 4 bases from V and 2 bases from J, leaving 14 bases between. The germline CDR1 and CDR2 sequences are LNHNV and YYDKDF (reference sequence). The CDR3 contains 16 residues. The CDR3 DNA is TGTGCCACCAGCACGTTACGACAGGTGACTAATGAAAAACTGTTTTTT. Its translation is CATSTLRQVTNEKLFF.

This chain joins TRBV27 and TRBJ1-1; TRBD1 matches 9 bases. V trimming: 2 bases; J trimming: 4 bases; junction bases outside the gene matches: 5. Germline lookup yields CDR1 MNHEY and CDR2 SMNVEV (reference sequence). The CDR3 covers 15 residues. This CDR3 is CASSLLGTGSTEAFF. The CDR3 coding sequence is TGTGCCAGCAGTTTACTTGGGACAGGGAGCACTGAAGCTTTCTTT.

This clone was observed once. The chain carries TRBV2 and TRBJ2-5; D is unclear. Trimming pared 2 bases from V and 1 base from J, leaving 11 bases between. The germline CDR1 and CDR2 sequences are SNHLY and FYNNEI. The CDR3 extends over 15 amino acids. The DNA of the CDR3 is TGTGCCAGCAGTGAAACACCGCCCCCCCAAGAGACCCAGTACTTC. It translates to CASSETPPPQETQYF.

The V call is TRBV30, the J call TRBJ2-1; TRBD1 matches 7 bases. The CDR3 is 15 amino acids. The ends lost 5 bases at V and 0 bases at J; junction bases unmatched: 7. CDR1 is GTSNPN, CDR2 SVGIG, per germline (reference sequence). The CDR3 DNA reads TGTGCCTGGGGGAAGGGGGCGGGCTCCTACAATGAGCAGTTCTTC. Residues: CAWGKGAGSYNEQFF.

The chain is built from TRBV5-6 and TRBJ1-1; 7 bases fit TRBD1. Trimming cost V 2 bases and J 4 bases; bases outside gene matches: 11. The length of the CDR3 is 16 residues. CDR1 and CDR2 from the germline V gene are SGHDT and YYEEEE. The CDR3 is CASSFDRVGFGTEAFF. CDR3 nucleotides: TGTGCCAGCAGCTTCGACAGGGTGGGGTTTGGCACTGAAGCTTTCTTT.

In the case of this clone: At one end the junction does not follow the germline gene, possibly because of a read error. The CDR3 region has the DNA TGTGCCAGCAGCGTAGCTCCAGGGGGCGTGAAACAAGGGACCCAGTACTTC. Its protein product is CASSVAPGGVKQGTQYF. J is TRBJ2-5 and V is TRBV9, with TRBD1 matching 8 bases. CDR3 length: 17 amino acids. Germline CDR1 SGDLS, CDR2 YYNGEE.

The chain links TRBV6-1 to TRBJ1-5; D is undetermined. Germline-derived CDR1 and CDR2 are MNHNS and SASEGT. The CDR3 contains 14 residues. V gave up 0 bases and J gave up 4 bases, with 7 bases separating them. CDR3 amino acids: CASSEARQNQPQHF. In nucleotides, the CDR3 is TGTGCCAGCAGTGAAGCGAGACAAAATCAGCCCCAGCATTTT.

This clone has only one observation. The same CDR3 also results from other DNA sequences found in this sample. The chain joins TRBV5-4 to TRBJ1-2; tentatively, D is TRBD1 (6 bases). The V end was cut by 7 bases, the J end by 8 bases, with 18 bases between. The germline gives CDR1 SGHNT, CDR2 YYREEE (reference sequence). The length of the CDR3 is 13 residues. CDR3 sequence reads: CASGIGGSYGYTF. Written as DNA, the CDR3 is TGTGCCAGCGGTATAGGGGGAAGCTACGGCTACACCTTC. Full variable domain (remainder filled in from reference TRBV5-4 and TRBJ1-2): ETGVTQSPTHLIKTRGQQVTLRCSSQSGHNTVSWYQQALGQGPQFIFQYYREEENGRGNFPPRFSGLQFPNYSSELNVNALELDDSALYLCASGIGGSYGYTFGSGTRLTVV.

This chain links TRBV21-1 with TRBJ2-3; the D call of TRBD1 is as the table states it, not checked on the DNA. TRBV21-1 is given as a pseudogene. The CDR3 spans 18 residues. The CDR3 coding sequence is TGTGCCAGCAGCAAATATAGGGGACAGGGGGCAAAGACAGATACGCAGTATTTT. Its protein product is CASSKYRGQGAKTDTQYF.

This clone occurred a few times. The chain joins TRBV6-6 to TRBJ1-6; TRBD1 matches at 7 bases. V was pared by 4 bases and J by 6 bases, with 9 bases of the junction left unmatched. Per germline, CDR1 MNHNY and CDR2 SVGAGI (reference sequence). The CDR3 has 16 amino acids. The chain's CDR3 is CASSSLGTDGNSPLHF. Written as DNA, the CDR3 is TGTGCCAGCAGTTCTCTTGGGACAGATGGTAATTCACCCCTCCACTTT.

The chain has TRBV7-2 and TRBJ2-3, with 12 bases that match TRBD2. The CDR3 has 15 residues. Per germline, CDR1 SGHTA and CDR2 FQGNSA. Trimming removed 7 bases from V and 3 bases from J; junction bases left unmatched: 5. CDR3 nucleotides: TGTGCCAGCACTACTAGCGGGGGGTGGACAGATACGCAGTATTTT. It codes for CASTTSGGWTDTQYF.

The V and J genes are TRBV30 and TRBJ1-1; D ambiguous. CDR3 length: 16 residues. CDR1 is GTSNPN, CDR2 SVGIG, per germline (reference sequence). Trimming cost V 0 bases and J 0 bases, with 14 bases left between them. The CDR3, as DNA: TGTGCCTGGAGTGTTGGGAGAGGGATTATGAACACTGAAGCTTTCTTT. Its translation is CAWSVGRGIMNTEAFF.

The V call is TRBV7-9, the J call TRBJ1-1, with 8 bases identical to TRBD1. Unmatched junction bases numbered 13, after V lost 2 bases and J lost 11 bases. Germline V CDR1 and CDR2: SEHNR, FQNEAQ (reference sequence). The CDR3 spans 15 residues. The CDR3 loop reads CASSLPGQALRFAFF. CDR3 DNA sequence: TGTGCCAGCAGCTTACCGGGACAGGCCCTTCGGTTCGCTTTCTTT.

The V and J genes are TRBV9 and TRBJ2-1, with 8 positions matching TRBD2. The V and J ends lost 7 bases and 8 bases, in that order; junction bases with no gene match: 8. The CDR3 length is 13 residues. Germline CDR1 reads SGDLS; CDR2 reads YYNGEE. The CDR3 protein is CASGSGVGYEQFF. The CDR3 DNA sequence: TGTGCCAGCGGTAGCGGGGTTGGCTATGAGCAGTTCTTC.

The rearrangement uses TRBV10-2 and TRBJ2-2, with 7 bases identical to TRBD1. V was clipped by 11 bases and J by 4 bases; unmatched bases: 4. CDR1 and CDR2 (germline): WSHSY, SAAADI. CDR3 length: 12 residues. The CDR3: CAGTDSTGELFF. The CDR3 region has the DNA TGCGCCGGGACAGACTCCACCGGGGAGCTGTTTTTT.

This rearrangement joins TRBV5-4 to TRBJ2-1, with a weak D call TRBD1 (5 bases). V was cut by 4 bases and J by 5 bases, with 7 bases left in between. CDR1 is SGHNT and CDR2 is YYREEE in the germline V gene (reference sequence). The CDR3 consists of 12 residues. The CDR3 is CASSRQHNEQFF. For the CDR3, the DNA is TGTGCCAGCAGCCGACAGCACAATGAGCAGTTCTTC.

This rearrangement joins TRBV6-6 to TRBJ2-2; 13 bases agree with TRBD2. Germline assignment: CDR1 MNHNY and CDR2 SVGAGI (reference sequence). The V gene end was trimmed by 5 bases and the J gene end by 8 bases; junction bases not matched to a gene: 8. This CDR3 has 16 amino acids. CDR3 in amino acids: CASSTTSGRVAGELFF. As DNA, the CDR3 is TGTGCCAGCAGTACCACTAGCGGGAGGGTGGCGGGGGAGCTGTTTTTT.

The rearrangement joins TRBV2 to TRBJ2-1, with 7 bases matching TRBD1. In germline, CDR1 is SNHLY, CDR2 FYNNEI. The CDR3 is 17 residues long. The V and J ends lost 6 bases and 4 bases, in that order; junction bases with no gene match: 15. The CDR3 region has the DNA TGTGCCAGCAGCGGGACAGTGACTAACGCCTTGTACAATGAGCAGTTCTTC. It is translated as CASSGTVTNALYNEQFF.

The chain combines TRBV9 with TRBJ2-7, with 10 bases that match TRBD2. The V segment lost 3 bases and the J segment 1 base; nucleotides outside the gene matches: 1. The germline gives CDR1 SGDLS, CDR2 YYNGEE. This CDR3 contains 14 residues. CDR3 nucleotide sequence: TGTGCCAGCAGCGCTAGCGGGGGATCCTACGAGCAGTACTTC. Translation: CASSASGGSYEQYF.

The chain joins TRBV7-9 to TRBJ1-2; unclear D gene. This CDR3 has 13 residues. The germline V gene has CDR1 SEHNR and CDR2 FQNEAQ (reference sequence). Trimming left V 5 bases short and J 4 bases short, with 11 bases between. The CDR3 nucleotides read TGTGCCAGCAGCCCCCCGGAGCTCTATGGCTACACCTTC. It codes for CASSPPELYGYTF.

The genes are TRBV7-2 and TRBJ2-7; 8 nucleotides match TRBD2. V lost 4 bases and J lost 6; bases outside the gene matches: 14. The CDR3 is 16 amino acids. Germline assignment: CDR1 SGHTA and CDR2 FQGNSA. Written as DNA, the CDR3 is TGTGCCAGCAGCTCACGGGGGGGCAGTGGGGTTTCCGAGCAGTACTTC. It specifies CASSSRGGSGVSEQYF.

The chain links TRBV11-2 to TRBJ2-3; 7 nucleotides line up with TRBD2. V dropped 2 bases and J dropped 3; count of bases not matched to a gene: 5. This CDR3 spans 15 amino acids. The germline V gene has CDR1 SGHAT and CDR2 FQNNGV. CDR3 protein: CASSLWREWTDTQYF. In nucleotides, the CDR3 is TGTGCCAGCAGCTTATGGCGGGAGTGGACAGATACGCAGTATTTT.

The gene calls are TRBV7-9 and TRBJ2-7, with 8 bases matching TRBD1. V was clipped by 5 bases and J by 6 bases; unmatched bases: 9. The CDR3 covers 14 residues. Germline-derived CDR1 and CDR2 are SEHNR and FQNEAQ (reference sequence). The CDR3 sequence is CASSPGQAFSEQYF. As DNA, the CDR3 is TGTGCCAGCAGCCCGGGACAGGCCTTTAGCGAGCAGTACTTC.

The gene calls are TRBV5-1 and TRBJ1-1; the D is unclear. Germline CDR1 reads SGHRS; CDR2 reads YFSETQ. The CDR3 runs 17 residues. Between the trimmed V and J ends, which lost 1 base and 0 bases, there was a span of 16 bases. The CDR3 here is CASSLSIQVGMNTEAFF. The CDR3 coding sequence is TGCGCCAGCAGCTTGTCTATCCAGGTAGGCATGAACACTGAAGCTTTCTTT.

The V and J genes are TRBV30 and TRBJ1-2; D ambiguous. The CDR3 is 11 residues long. CDR1 is GTSNPN, CDR2 SVGIG, per germline (reference sequence). With 8 bases removed from V and 5 bases from J, the gap between germline ends came to 12 bases. The CDR3 loop reads CARSRGYGYTF. The CDR3 coding sequence is TGTGCCCGGTCAAGAGGGTATGGCTACACCTTC. Full variable domain (outside the CDR3, taken from reference TRBV30 and TRBJ1-2): SQTIHQWPATLVQPVGSPLSLECTVEGTSNPNLYWYRQAAGRGLQLLFYSVGIGQISSEVPQNLSASRPQDRQFILSSKKLLLSDSGFYLCARSRGYGYTFGSGTRLTVV.

This chain uses TRBV30 with TRBJ2-1; 10 bases line up with TRBD2. This CDR3 contains 13 residues. V was pared by 6 bases and J by 5 bases, with 4 bases of the junction left unmatched. From germline, CDR1 is GTSNPN and CDR2 SVGIG (reference sequence). CDR3 sequence (DNA): TGTGCCTGCACGGGACTAGCGAACAATGAGCAGTTCTTC. It codes for CACTGLANNEQFF.